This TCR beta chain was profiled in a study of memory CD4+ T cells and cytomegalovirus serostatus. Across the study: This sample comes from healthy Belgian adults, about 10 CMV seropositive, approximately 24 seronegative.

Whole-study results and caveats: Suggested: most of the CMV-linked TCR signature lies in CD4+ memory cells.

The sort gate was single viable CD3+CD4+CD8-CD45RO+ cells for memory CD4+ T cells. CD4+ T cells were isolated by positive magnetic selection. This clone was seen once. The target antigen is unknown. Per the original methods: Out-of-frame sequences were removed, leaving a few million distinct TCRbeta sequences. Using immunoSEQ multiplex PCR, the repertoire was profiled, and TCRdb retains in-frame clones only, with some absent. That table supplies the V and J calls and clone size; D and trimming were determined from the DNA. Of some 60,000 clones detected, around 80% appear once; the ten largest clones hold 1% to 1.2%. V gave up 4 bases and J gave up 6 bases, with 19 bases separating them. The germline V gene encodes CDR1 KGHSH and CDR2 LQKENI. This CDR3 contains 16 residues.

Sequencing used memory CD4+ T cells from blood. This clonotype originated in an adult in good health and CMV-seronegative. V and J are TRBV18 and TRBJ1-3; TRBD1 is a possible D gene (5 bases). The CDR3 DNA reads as TGTGCCAGCTCACGTTCAAGTCCAGGGAACCTAAACACCATATATTTT. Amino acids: CASSRSSPGNLNTIYF.